The 3 T cell receptor beta chains given below trace back to one sample, sequenced in a study of vaccination and CD4 T cells after COVID-19. The antigens these receptors bind are not known. Treatment given: roughly 11-day PBMC culture with coronavirus spike peptide pools or control peptides (ViraFEST assay). Cultured CD4+ T-cell DNA underwent Oncomine TCR Beta short-read sequencing. MiXCR, run by TCRdb on the PCR reads, gives a single entry per CDR3 protein. The sample lists about 20,000 distinct CDR3 sequences; approximately 50% were seen once. The sequencing used CD4+ T cells from blood, cultured in vitro, collected before SARS-CoV-2 vaccination. These receptors all stem from a human donor who had recovered from COVID-19.

This clonotype was detected a few times. V and J are TRBV7-9 and TRBJ1-1; D is perhaps TRBD1 (6 bases). Germline CDR1 SEHNR, CDR2 FQNEAQ (reference sequence). CDR3 length: 16 amino acids. V lost 3 bases and J 4 bases, leaving 18 bases between the germline ends. The CDR3 reads CASSLGSHGGGTEAFF. CDR3 bases: TGTGCCAGCAGCTTGGGTTCCCATGGAGGGGGCACTGAAGCTTTCTTT.

This clonotype was seen only once. J is TRBJ2-6 and V is TRBV7-6; possibly TRBD2 for D (5 bases). CDR1 is SGHVS, CDR2 FNYEAQ, per germline. Trimming stripped 1 base from V and 2 bases from J, with 6 bases between. The CDR3 totals 15 residues. As DNA, the CDR3 is TGTGCCAGCAGCTTAGGGGGAGCTGGGGCCAACGTCCTGACTTTC. It encodes CASSLGGAGANVLTF.

The gene calls are TRBV12-3 or TRBV12-4 and TRBJ1-1, with 7 bases identical to TRBD1. Germline trimming cut 9 bases from V and 5 bases from J; bases unmatched to any gene: 12. The CDR3 totals 14 residues. CDR3 DNA: TGTGCCAGTAGTCTATCCGCAGGGGGAACTGAAGCTTTCTTT. The encoded protein is CASSLSAGGTEAFF.